This T cell receptor beta chain was captured in a study of shared clonotypes between healthy human individuals. Study findings and constraints: The donor pool, a small one, limited the genetic and exposure-history diversity represented.

With regard to this clone: What it binds is not known.

The table came from immunoSEQ multiplex PCR; TCRdb's copy has only in-frame clones and leaves some out. Of hundreds of thousands of clones listed, about two thirds were seen once; the top ten hold about 1.8%. Germline V gene lookup returns CDR1 SGHRS and CDR2 YFSETQ. The CDR3 is made up of 17 amino acids. The V segment lost 4 bases and the J segment 2 bases; nucleotides outside the gene matches: 9. Sequences were obtained from memory CD4+ T cells sorted from blood. The subset denotes: CD45RA-negative fraction. The TCR was taken from a woman aged 25 to 39 in good health. The chain couples TRBV5-1 to TRBJ2-3; 11 bases are a match to TRBD2. The CDR3 nucleotides are TGCGCCAGCAGCAAAGACTTACTAGCGGGGGTCACAGATACGCAGTATTTT. Translated: CASSKDLLAGVTDTQYF.